This is a list of T cell receptor beta chains from one sample in a study of blood T cell repertoires in COVID-19. Sequenced by immunoSEQ multiplex PCR; TCRdb stores in-frame clones only, minus some. Here the sample spans 84,000 or so clones, around four fifths being singletons. The sequencing sample was made of peripheral blood. The receptors originated from a man older than 75 with active or convalescent COVID-19. Each CDR3 is given with its conserved first and last residue. The D gene is left open where the match is weak. Expanded clones are given a class, and other clones once, few, many or no size at all.

TRBJ1-1 | TRBV7-2 | NA | NA | CASSGQGIRNTEAFF | TGTGCCAGCAGCGGGCAGGGAATCCGGAACACTGAAGCTTTCTTT
TRBJ2-3 | TRBV6-5 | NA | few | CASSRGGWDTQYF | TGTGCCAGCAGTAGGGGGGGCTGGGATACGCAGTATTTT
TRBJ2-3 | TRBV18 | NA | NA | CASSPPVTTQYF | TGTGCCAGCTCACCCCCGGTTACTACGCAGTATTTT
TRBJ2-2 | TRBV5-1 | TRBD1 | NA | CASSSGTGIGGELFF | TGCGCCAGCAGCTCGGGGACAGGGATAGGCGGGGAGCTGTTTTTT
TRBJ2-3 | TRBV3-1/TRBV3-2 | NA | NA | CASSQDITDTQYF | TGTGCCAGCAGCCAAGACATCACAGATACGCAGTATTTT
TRBJ1-1 | TRBV19 | NA | NA | CASRDRENTEAFF | TGTGCCAGTAGGGACAGAGAGAACACTGAAGCTTTCTTT
TRBJ1-2 | TRBV2 | NA | NA | CASDYPGTKFYGYTF | TGTGCCAGCGATTACCCCGGGACAAAGTTCTATGGCTACACCTTC
TRBJ2-1 | TRBV7-3 | NA | NA | CASSLTEGLPYNEQFF | TGTGCCAGCAGCTTAACGGAGGGGCTACCTTACAATGAGCAGTTCTTC
TRBJ1-3 | TRBV7-9 | NA | NA | CASSLFRSGNTIYF | TGTGCCAGCAGCTTGTTCAGATCTGGAAACACCATATATTTT
TRBJ1-1 | TRBV15 | TRBD1 | NA | CATSRGRQGVNSEAFF | TGTGCCACCAGCAGAGGCCGACAGGGTGTCAACTCTGAAGCTTTCTTT
TRBJ2-3 | TRBV30 | NA | NA | CAWMFRGADTQYF | TGTGCCTGGATGTTCAGGGGCGCAGATACGCAGTATTTT
TRBJ2-1 | TRBV23-1 | TRBD2 | once | CALDKLGTINEQFF | TGCGCCCTTGACAAACTCGGGACTATCAATGAGCAGTTCTTC
TRBJ2-2 | TRBV7-2 | NA | NA | CASKGPPGAGELFF | TGTGCCAGCAAGGGACCTCCGGGGGCCGGGGAGCTGTTTTTT
TRBJ1-2 | TRBV6-1 | NA | NA | CASSETSGWGGYTF | TGTGCCAGCAGTGAAACATCGGGGTGGGGTGGCTACACCTTC
TRBJ2-5 | TRBV3-1/TRBV3-2 | NA | NA | CASSPKQGRGHQETQYF | TGTGCCAGCAGCCCCAAGCAGGGGAGGGGTCACCAAGAGACCCAGTACTTC
TRBJ1-5 | TRBV18 | TRBD1 | NA | CASSPGGQVNQPQHF | TGTGCCAGCTCACCCGGGGGACAGGTCAATCAGCCCCAGCATTTT
TRBJ2-2 | TRBV6-5 | NA | NA | CASSWGGGTGELFF | TGTGCCAGCAGTTGGGGGGGCGGCACCGGGGAGCTGTTTTTT
TRBJ1-1 | TRBV5-4 | TRBD1 | NA | CASSLGQEGYTEAFF | TGTGCCAGCAGTTTGGGACAGGAAGGTTACACTGAAGCTTTCTTT
TRBJ1-4 | TRBV4-1 | TRBD1 | NA | CASSRLGGQGDEKLFF | TGCGCCAGCAGCCGTCTCGGAGGACAGGGGGATGAAAAACTGTTTTTT